This paragraph reports one T cell receptor (beta chain). What it recognizes is unknown. Each of the donors was a healthy bone marrow donor. This specimen belongs to a study of cytomegalovirus exposure and HLA in healthy donors. Whole-study findings and limits: Roughly uniform depth of sequencing across donors was assumed in presence/absence analyses. Being productive about 90% or about 30% of the time was typical of most TCR beta V segments in an earlier analysis. Researchers reported in a later analysis that common viral pathogens appeared linked to several top clusters.

In the PCR, 60 Vbeta and 13 Jbeta primers were used. Method: immunoSEQ multiplex PCR; TCRdb's copy keeps in-frame clones and lacks some. The sample includes 150,000 to 200,000 clones, roughly four fifths of them seen just once. V was pared by 9 bases and J by 5 bases, with 16 bases of the junction left unmatched. This CDR3 spans 16 amino acids. Germline lookup yields CDR1 MDHEN and CDR2 SYDVKM. The sequence came from a woman under 40 in good health and CMV-seropositive. Sequencing was carried out using PBMCs. The chain couples TRBV28 to TRBJ2-5, with TRBD1 matching over 9 bases. The CDR3 DNA reads TGTGCCAGTTGGGGAGAGACCGGGACAGGGTCCGAGACCCAGTACTTC. It is translated as CASWGETGTGSETQYF.